The sequence of this T cell receptor (beta chain) was determined in a study of blood T cell repertoires in COVID-19. Study-level background: Whether acute or convalescent, the COVID-19 samples came from the United States, Italy and Spain. Sample material is recorded as cDNA or gDNA derived from T cells, B-cell-depleted T cells, or PBMCs.

The CDR3 runs to 13 residues. Sequenced by immunoSEQ multiplex PCR; TCRdb stores in-frame clones only, minus some. The data contain under 200,000 clones, roughly 80% of them singletons. The sequence was collected from a woman aged 80 or over with acute or convalescent COVID-19. The V call is TRBV21-1, the J call TRBJ1-1; the DNA was not compared with TRBD1, the D call given in the table. TRBV21-1 is recorded as a pseudogene. The sample taken for sequencing was peripheral blood. The CDR3 DNA reads TGTGCCAGCAGCGGACAGGGTAGCACTGAAGCTTTCTTT. This encodes CASSGQGSTEAFF.